Shown below are 16 T cell receptor beta chains from a single sample sequenced in a study of human T cells and chemical hapten exposure. Time point given: pre-sensitization, week 0. Sample treatment: therapeutic diphenylcyclopropenone sensitization with weekly scalp DPC. A single record per CDR3 protein comes from TCRdb applying MiXCR to the RACE reads. The sample includes roughly 110,000 distinct CDR3 sequences, less than 15% of them seen just once. Sample: whole blood, taken in connection with sensitization to the hapten diphenylcyclopropenone (DPC). The source is a woman between 45 and 60 years old with alopecia areata. Some clones in this sample may be carry-over from other donors' samples.

This clonotype was counted at least ten times. In nucleotides, the CDR3 is TGTGCCAGCACTCTATTCCCGGGACAGATGAATGAAAAACTGTTTTTT. Translated: CASTLFPGQMNEKLFF. The chain couples TRBV6-1 to TRBJ1-4; 7 nucleotides line up with TRBD1. This CDR3 comprises 16 residues. CDR1 MNHNS and CDR2 SASEGT come from the germline V gene. After removal of 7 bases from V and 5 bases from J, the junction contained 13 bases not matched to a gene.

V and J are TRBV11-2 and TRBJ2-3, with D perhaps TRBD2 (7 bases). CDR3 length equals 14 residues. With 3 bases removed from V and 4 bases from J, the gap between germline ends came to 11 bases. Germline values: CDR1 SGHAT, CDR2 FQNNGV. The chain's CDR3 is CASSLGGASDTQYF. The CDR3 DNA sequence: TGTGCCAGCAGCTTGGGGGGGGCCTCAGATACGCAGTATTTT.

The V and J genes are TRBV10-3 and TRBJ1-2; D is ambiguous. CDR1 and CDR2 from the germline V gene are ENHRY and SYGVKD. Trimming stripped 5 bases from V and 0 bases from J, with 13 bases between. CDR3 length: 15 amino acids. In DNA form, the CDR3 reads TGTGCCATCAGTCCAGCGAACCTAGCTAACTATGGCTACACCTTC. It yields the protein CAISPANLANYGYTF.

This clonotype came up a few times. V and J are TRBV6-5 and TRBJ2-5; no clear D. The V gene lost 0 bases and the J gene lost 6 bases, with 2 bases spanning the gap. This CDR3 has 11 amino acids. Per germline, CDR1 MNHEY and CDR2 SVGAGI. This CDR3 is CASSYSKTQYF. CDR3 DNA: TGTGCCAGCAGTTACTCGAAGACCCAGTACTTC.

This clonotype was seen repeatedly, ten times or more. The V call is TRBV27, the J call TRBJ2-7; D remains unclear. The CDR3 consists of 13 residues. Germline V CDR1 and CDR2: MNHEY, SMNVEV (reference sequence). Trimming cost V 6 bases and J 0 bases, with 9 bases left between them. The CDR3 is CASRQGTSYEQYF. The CDR3 DNA sequence: TGTGCCAGCAGGCAAGGCACCTCCTACGAGCAGTACTTC.

The chain combines TRBV11-2 with TRBJ2-5; the D gene is possibly TRBD2 (5 bases). The CDR3 has 14 amino acids. Deletions cut 2 bases from V and 5 bases from J, with 12 bases between. Germline V gene data show CDR1 as SGHAT and CDR2 as FQNNGV. The CDR3 protein is CASSLRGKEETQYF. In nucleotides, the CDR3 is TGTGCCAGCAGCTTAAGAGGGAAGGAGGAGACCCAGTACTTC.

This clonotype was seen a handful of times. V is TRBV6-2 or TRBV6-3 and J is TRBJ2-2; D gene ambiguous. CDR1 is MNHEY, CDR2 SVGEGT, per germline. The ends were cut back, 5 bases at V and 3 bases at J, with 16 bases in the middle. There are 16 residues in the CDR3. CDR3 protein: CASSARRPSYTGELFF. DNA for the CDR3: TGTGCCAGCAGTGCCCGTAGACCTTCCTACACCGGGGAGCTGTTTTTT.

This clonotype appeared many times. This chain joins TRBV6-5 and TRBJ2-7; D unresolved. Trimming stripped 6 bases from V and 4 bases from J, with 13 bases between. CDR1 and CDR2 (germline): MNHEY, SVGAGI. This CDR3 contains 13 residues. CDR3 bases: TGTGCCAGCAGCGTCCATGTCCGGTACGAGCAGTACTTC. This sequence encodes CASSVHVRYEQYF.

In this sample, this clonotype turned up a few times. CDR3 DNA sequence: TGTGCCAGCACCTACCTTACGGGAGTCCAAAGGGATACGCAGTATTTT. Translating gives CASTYLTGVQRDTQYF. The V and J genes are TRBV2 and TRBJ2-3; D might be TRBD2 (6 bases). Germline CDR1 and CDR2: SNHLY and FYNNEI. V was trimmed by 7 bases and J by 6 bases, leaving 23 bases between them. CDR3 length equals 16 residues.

The V gene is TRBV4-1, the J gene TRBJ1-6; D ambiguous. The CDR3 length is 11 residues. V was cut by 9 bases and J by 5 bases, with 5 bases left in between. Germline V gene sequence: CDR1 MGHRA, CDR2 YSYEKL. Here the CDR3 reads CASSNNSPLHF. In DNA form, the CDR3 reads TGCGCCAGTTCAAATAATTCACCCCTCCACTTT.

The table lists this clonotype with a few counts. This sequence joins TRBV20-1 and TRBJ2-1; TRBD2 matches 13 bases. The CDR3 loop spans 18 amino acids. The germline CDR1 and CDR2 sequences are DFQATT and SNEGSKA (reference sequence). Trimming removed 6 bases from V and 0 bases from J; junction bases left unmatched: 11. The CDR3 loop reads CSAPGTSGTRGSYNEQFF. The CDR3 region has the DNA TGCAGTGCCCCTGGGACTAGCGGGACCCGGGGCTCCTACAATGAGCAGTTCTTC.

The chain is built from TRBV5-1 and TRBJ1-6; 10 bases align to TRBD1. Trimming removed 5 bases from V and 8 bases from J; junction bases left unmatched: 4. This CDR3 region has 14 residues. Germline CDR1 reads SGHRS; CDR2 reads YFSETQ. CDR3 nucleotide sequence: TGCGCCAGCAGGTCGGGACAGGGGTATTCACCCCTCCACTTT. This codes for CASRSGQGYSPLHF.

V usage is TRBV5-6 and J usage is TRBJ1-6; weak D call: TRBD1 (6 bases). Per germline, CDR1 SGHDT and CDR2 YYEEEE. The CDR3 contains 14 residues. With 2 bases removed from V and 10 bases from J, the gap between germline ends came to 13 bases. Written as DNA, the CDR3 is TGTGCCAGCAGCTTTCGTAAGGGGGAATCACCCCTCCACTTT. Translating gives CASSFRKGESPLHF.

This clonotype was picked up a small number of times. The chain combines TRBV5-1 with TRBJ2-7; 7 nucleotides agree with TRBD2. CDR3 length: 15 amino acids. V was clipped by 5 bases and J by 0 bases; unmatched bases: 8. CDR1 SGHRS and CDR2 YFSETQ come from the germline V gene. CDR3 residues: CASRLAPTSSYEQYF. The CDR3 bases are TGCGCCAGCAGACTAGCGCCCACAAGCTCCTACGAGCAGTACTTC. Full variable domain (missing parts from reference TRBV5-1 and TRBJ2-7): KAGVTQTPRYLIKTRGQQVTLSCSPISGHRSVSWYQQTPGQGLQFLFEYFSETQRNKGNFPGRFSGRQFSNSRSEMNVSTLELGDSALYLCASRLAPTSSYEQYFGPGTRLTVT.

This clonotype was recorded many times. J is TRBJ1-4 and V is TRBV2, with D maybe TRBD1 (5 bases). The CDR3 length is 14 residues. V lost 8 bases to trimming and J lost 8 bases, with 18 bases between them. Germline V lookup: CDR1 SNHLY, CDR2 FYNNEI. CDR3 DNA sequence: TGTGCCAGCCTGCTAGAGATGACAGCCGAAAAACTGTTTTTT. Translated, it gives CASLLEMTAEKLFF.

There are many counts of this clonotype. The V gene is TRBV6-2 or TRBV6-3, the J gene TRBJ1-6; D perhaps matches TRBD1 (6 bases). V was shortened by 2 bases and J by 10 bases, with 18 bases between the two germline ends. Germline CDR1 reads MNHEY; CDR2 reads SVGEGT. This CDR3 contains 16 residues. The CDR3: CASSYIGGFVGSPLHF. The CDR3 DNA reads TGTGCCAGCAGTTACATCGGGGGCTTCGTAGGGTCACCCCTCCACTTT.